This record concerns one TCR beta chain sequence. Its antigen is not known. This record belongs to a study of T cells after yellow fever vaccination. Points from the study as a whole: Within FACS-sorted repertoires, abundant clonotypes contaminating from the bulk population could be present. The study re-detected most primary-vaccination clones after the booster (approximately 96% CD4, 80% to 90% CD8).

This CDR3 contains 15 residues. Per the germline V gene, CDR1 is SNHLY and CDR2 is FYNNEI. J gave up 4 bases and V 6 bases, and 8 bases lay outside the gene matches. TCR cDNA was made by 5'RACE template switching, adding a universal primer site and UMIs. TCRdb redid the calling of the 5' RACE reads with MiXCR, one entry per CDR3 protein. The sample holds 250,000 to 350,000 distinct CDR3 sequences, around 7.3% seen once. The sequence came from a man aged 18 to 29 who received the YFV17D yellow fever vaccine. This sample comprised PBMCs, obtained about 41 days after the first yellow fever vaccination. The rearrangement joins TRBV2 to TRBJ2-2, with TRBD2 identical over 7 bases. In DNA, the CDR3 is TGTGCCAGCAGGAAGCCCTCGGGGGGCACCGGGGAGCTGTTTTTT. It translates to CASRKPSGGTGELFF.